The source of this T cell receptor beta chain is a study of cytomegalovirus exposure and HLA in healthy donors. The PCR had 60 Vbeta and 13 Jbeta primers. Sequenced by immunoSEQ multiplex PCR; TCRdb stores in-frame clones only, minus some. The table has 150,000 to 200,000 clones, roughly 84% seen once. V lost 6 bases, J lost 7 bases, and 9 bases stayed unmatched. Germline CDR1 is MNHNY and CDR2 is SVGAGI (reference sequence). This CDR3 has 16 amino acids. This sequence was found in a man younger than 30 in good health and CMV-seropositive. The chain joins TRBV6-6 to TRBJ2-2; 12 nucleotides align to TRBD1. Specimen: PBMCs. CDR3 amino acids: CASSNPGQGANGELFF. CDR3 in DNA: TGTGCCAGCAGCAACCCGGGACAGGGGGCAAACGGGGAGCTGTTTTTT.